This T cell receptor beta chain was retrieved from a study of human T cells and chemical hapten exposure. Extraction of total RNA was performed on unfractionated whole blood. This clonotype was counted only a few times. This CDR3 spans 14 amino acids. V was cut by 6 bases and J by 3 bases, with 15 bases left in between. TCRdb called the 5' RACE reads again in MiXCR, with one record for every CDR3 protein. The table includes 120,000 to 150,000 distinct CDR3 sequences, 4.1% detected once. V is TRBV12-3 or TRBV12-4 and J is TRBJ2-7; D is undetermined. The source of this sequence is a female donor in good health. Here the CDR3 reads CASSHEELYYEQYF. CDR3 nucleotides: TGTGCCAGCAGCCACGAAGAACTTTACTACGAGCAGTACTTC.